The following is a T cell receptor (beta chain) sequence with its context. The antigen it binds to is not known. No base qualities exist here, and no much larger clone lies one base off it. The sample originates from a study of cytomegalovirus exposure and HLA in healthy donors (dated by TCRdb to about 2017). Broadly, across the study: An earlier analysis of roughly 500 of the donors reported 250 to 350 Gb of sequence data and 117 million unique TCR beta sequences obtained from roughly 170 million T cells. An early release that covered fewer than 800 HLA-typed donors contained around 330 gigabases of sequencing data and roughly 84 million unique TCR sequences. Among the roughly 400 genotyped donors, more than 70% belonged to the genetic ancestry cluster associated with self-reported Caucasian donors. The study aimed to test whether cataloging public T cell receptors could reveal signatures of past pathogen exposure. The study profiled the T cell repertoires of more than 500 subjects by immunosequencing and related them to cytomegalovirus serostatus. Along with the approximately 700-subject first cohort, a separate validation cohort of some 130 different subjects was used. High-throughput TCR immunosequencing, statistical association of individual TCRs with disease status, and machine learning were combined to predict cytomegalovirus infection status. To study patterns of TCR occurrence, a later analysis re-analyzed previously published TCR beta repertoires from more than 550 donors and added high-resolution HLA genotyping. In the later analysis, no new phenotypic data were used to find candidate immune exposures; instead, reliance was placed on TCR beta sequences and their occurrence across donors. To decide whether each TCR beta V gene segment behaved as functional or pseudogenic, an earlier analysis of some 570 of the donors relied on high-throughput TCR beta sequencing. Donor age, sex, ethnicity and CMV serostatus were compiled alongside the repertoire data. In a later genetic analysis, genome-wide SNP genotypes for about 65% of the roughly 700 donors were used, and that subset was treated as a discovery cohort. All discovery cohort repertoires had been generated on a single sequencing platform. Both class I and class II loci were covered by HLA typing, at four-digit resolution. The number of typed donors differed by locus: about 629-630 for A, B, C, DRB1 and DQB1; approximately 540 for DQA1; approximately 610 for DPA1; and roughly 450 for DPB1. Four to six DR-DQ haplotypes were handled as single units for association and clustering, since linkage in the cohort was strong. Among 300 to 450 genotyped donors of the cohort, an average of 235,054 unique TCR beta nucleotide sequences were sequenced per donor, roughly a sixth of them non-productive.

The method was the immunoSEQ multiplex PCR assay. The multiplex PCR relied on a mix of 60 forward primers for TCR Vbeta segments and 13 reverse primers for TCR Jbeta segments. The CDR3 region of rearranged TCR beta genes was amplified from genomic DNA by a multiplex PCR assay. The amplified TCR beta libraries were sequenced on the Illumina HiSeq System as 87-base-pair reads. Per the original workflow: In a later analysis, tens of millions of unique TCR beta chains were counted across the 500 to 850 repertoires, and about 10 million of these chains were shared by at least two donors. Raw reads were error-corrected and collapsed into unique sequences with a nearest-neighbor algorithm that merged closely related sequences to remove PCR and sequencing errors. Alignment of CDR3 sequences to IMGT reference sequences was used to assign V, D and J gene segments. For a sequence to be retained, at least a six-nucleotide match to both a V gene segment and a J gene segment was required. Rearrangements were called productive when the CDR3 lacked stop codons and stayed in frame with V and J; all others were non-productive. CDR3 was defined by IMGT convention, running from the second conserved V-encoded cysteine to the conserved J-encoded phenylalanine. In an earlier analysis of 550 to 650 of the donors, sequences lacking an unambiguous match to a single V gene segment were excluded. In an earlier analysis of almost 600 of the donors, a V segment was called functional when productive rearrangements were above 56.7%, and segregating when the standard deviation between donors exceeded 5%. To diagnose cytomegalovirus status from the catalog of TCR beta chain sequences, a statistical classification framework was built. In a later analysis, V and J genes were assigned by comparing TCR nucleotide sequences against IMGT/GENE-DB human TR gene sequences. In a later analysis, CDR3 sequences and most-parsimonious VDJ recombination scenarios were assigned using the TCRdist pipeline. In a later analysis, each TCR beta chain was defined by its CDR3 amino acid sequence together with its V-gene family, and reads lacking a unique V-gene family were excluded. To address suspected cross-contamination and a sequencing artifact, a later analysis removed 550 to 750 highly shared, low-generation-probability nucleotide sequences. In a later analysis, a clonal expansion index for each public chain was calculated from normalized within-repertoire ranks of inferred template counts. In a later analysis, generation probabilities were computed using a VDJ recombination model fitted to out-of-frame rearrangements, and the results were checked against IGoR. Hypergeometric tests were used in a later analysis to score TCR-TCR, TCR-HLA and TCR-CMV co-occurrence, with a repertoire-size bias correction applied to the TCR pairs. To estimate false discovery rates, a later analysis permuted the HLA or CMV assignments 20 times. A later analysis grouped co-occurring TCRs with DBSCAN, adding TCRdist sequence similarity when clustering within HLA-allele-positive subsets. Repertoires with fewer than 30,000 or more than 120,000 public chains, plus five repertoires with anomalous nucleotide sharing, were excluded from co-occurrence clustering. The clones in this table, taken by TCRdb from immuneACCESS, are in-frame only. Not every clone is retained; where verified, under half of the shortfall comes from an unresolved V gene, and the cause of the rest is unknown. V and J calls plus clone size are reproduced from that table; the DNA served to infer D and trimming. In all, the sample holds roughly 160,000 clones, and roughly 88% of those were seen once. The ten top clones hold 0.95% to 1.5% of the sample.

According to the germline V gene, CDR1 reads MNHEY and CDR2 reads SVGAGI. Including cysteine and phenylalanine, the CDR3 has 15 amino acids. The entry retains the CDR3 DNA only, 45 bases that are in frame from base 1. Beyond this particular receptor, the publication reports: Correlated functional status among segregating V segments might reflect linkage disequilibrium, but an unknown experimental factor could not be ruled out. In a later genetic analysis, fewer N-insertions in productive TCRs were reported among donors in an Asian-associated ancestry cluster than the roughly 700-donor mean. The authors suggested that the approach could potentially be generalized to other disease states and immunological phenotypes. Because HLA typing was unavailable for some donors at each locus, only the typed subset was used in association tests. In a later analysis, several top co-occurrence clusters were reported to appear linked to parvovirus B19, influenza, CMV and Epstein-Barr virus. In vitro tests confirmed that a few of the cytomegalovirus-associated TCR beta chains recognize cytomegalovirus antigens. A group of highly shared sequence variants was considered likely to be a technical artifact of the sequencing pipeline. Cytomegalovirus status was reported to be diagnosed by the classifier with high specificity and sensitivity in both the original and validation cohorts. V-gene and J-gene trimming of TCR beta chains was associated with a missense DCLRE1C variant in a later genetic analysis, and the association was replicated in an independent cohort. Only TCR beta chains were sequenced in this cohort, and the absence of alpha or paired-chain data limited detectable features. The earlier analysis of about 600 of the donors excluded roughly 17 rarely observed V segments, including chromosome 9 orphons, because counts were too low. A further reported finding was that TCR beta sequences accurately predicted the HLA-A and HLA-B alleles for most subjects in the first cohort. In a later analysis, most CMV-associated TCR beta chains were found to appear HLA-restricted, with HLA associations seemingly driven largely by CMV exposure. Assigning TCR associations to individual alleles was difficult when HLA alleles, especially DR and DQ, strongly co-occurred. Specific HLA alleles were associated with roughly 16,000 TCR beta sequences at a false discovery rate of 0.05 in a later analysis. Across donors, most TCR sequences were observed very rarely, whereas some public TCRs were present in many individuals. In an earlier analysis of some 500 of the donors, most TCR beta V segments appeared in productive rearrangements about 90% or about 30% of the time, broadly matching IMGT annotations. Because the 87-base-pair reads could not distinguish some IMGT-functional V segments, including TRBV6-2 and TRBV6-3, those segments were excluded. The only immune exposure information available for the cohort was CMV serostatus. Compared with equally common non-associated chains, HLA-associated TCR beta chains in a later analysis were more clonally expanded and had lower generation probabilities. In the study, 164 TCR beta chains were listed as associated with cytomegalovirus. In a later analysis, the rate of TCR association differed among HLA loci, with DRB1 alleles having the most associated TCRs and HLA-C alleles having the fewest. Presence/absence analyses assumed roughly uniform sequencing depth across donors, an assumption that may not hold.

The cohort consisted of fewer than 700 healthy bone marrow donors. Cohort members were all nominally healthy when sampled, although unrecorded immune exposures were likely present. The donor was CMV seronegative and belonged to the group of 352 seronegative cohort members. A peripheral blood sample was collected from each donor, and TCR beta sequencing was performed on peripheral blood mononuclear cells. Genomic DNA was extracted from the blood cell samples with the Qiagen DNeasy Blood Extraction Kit. The clonotype was recovered from a boy aged 2 to 10 in good health and CMV-seronegative. The chain employs TRBV6-5 and TRBJ1-1; TRBD1 could be the D gene, as 5 bases match. The sequenced sample was PBMCs. The bases read TGTGTCGCTTGGGGGGTCCAGCCACAATCTCCTTGGGCTTTCTTT. This encodes CVAWGVQPQSPWAFF.